The next 15 T cell receptor beta chains were all read from a single sample in a study of cytotoxic CD8 clonotypes in ibrutinib-treated CLL. Using immunoSEQ multiplex PCR, the repertoire was profiled, and TCRdb retains in-frame clones only, with some absent. The table lists 110,000 to 150,000 clones, approximately 90% of them singletons. This material consisted of PBMCs, taken after 12 months of ibrutinib treatment. The origin of the receptors is a human donor with chronic lymphocytic leukemia.

The V gene is TRBV18, the J gene TRBJ1-3, with 9 nucleotides matching TRBD1. This CDR3 is built from 18 residues. Germline V gives CDR1 KGHSH, CDR2 LQKENI. Trimming cost V 3 bases and J 3 bases; bases outside gene matches: 12. DNA of the CDR3: TGTGCCAGCTCACCTATAACACCGGGACAGGGAAATGGAAACACCATATATTTT. Its protein is CASSPITPGQGNGNTIYF.

CDR3 region: CASWDRETEAFF. The CDR3 nucleotides read TGTGCCAGTTGGGACAGGGAGACTGAAGCTTTCTTT. The chain has TRBV19 and TRBJ1-1, with 9 bases lining up with TRBD1. The length of the CDR3 is 12 residues. CDR1 is LNHDA and CDR2 is SQIVND in the germline V gene (reference sequence). The V segment lost 8 bases and the J segment 5 bases; nucleotides outside the gene matches: 3.

V is TRBV9 and J is TRBJ1-1; the match to TRBD1 covers 7 bases. The CDR3 loop spans 13 amino acids. CDR1 SGDLS and CDR2 YYNGEE come from the germline V gene. Germline trimming cut 3 bases from V and 5 bases from J; bases unmatched to any gene: 4. CDR3 sequence: CASSGSRGTEAFF. Here the CDR3 DNA reads TGTGCCAGCAGCGGGAGCAGGGGGACTGAAGCTTTCTTT.

The chain combines TRBV6-6 with TRBJ2-5; TRBD1 is a possible D gene (6 bases). The length of the CDR3 is 15 residues. CDR1 MNHNY and CDR2 SVGAGI come from the germline V gene (reference sequence). Deletions cut 6 bases from V and 7 bases from J, with 21 bases between. CDR3 loop: CASRSTGPNDGTQYF. The CDR3 nucleotides are TGTGCCAGCAGGTCGACAGGCCCCAACGATGGGACCCAGTACTTC.

The chain uses TRBV2 and TRBJ2-7; TRBD2 might be the D (5 bases). The CDR3 is 14 residues long. Looked up from germline, CDR1 is SNHLY and CDR2 is FYNNEI. V was clipped by 7 bases and J by 6 bases, with 19 bases between them. The CDR3 DNA reads as TGTGCCAGCACAACGGACTCGAACCCTGGCGAGCAGTACTTC. Translated, it gives CASTTDSNPGEQYF.

The chain employs TRBV7-8 and TRBJ1-1, with D possibly TRBD1 on 6 matching bases. Trimming took 7 bases from V and 1 from J, leaving 7 bases between them. The germline V gene has CDR1 SGHVS and CDR2 FQNEAQ. The CDR3 consists of 12 residues. Here the CDR3 DNA reads TGTGCCAGCAAACAGGGGAACACTGAAGCTTTCTTT. Its translation is CASKQGNTEAFF.

V gene TRBV7-8 combines with J gene TRBJ2-5, with D maybe TRBD1 (5 bases). This CDR3 has 15 residues. V dropped 1 base and J dropped 5 bases, with 14 bases sitting between them. The V gene's germline CDR1 is SGHVS and CDR2 FQNEAQ. In DNA form, the CDR3 reads TGTGCCAGCAGCTTAGACTCTAGGGGCCAGGAGACCCAGTACTTC. It yields the protein CASSLDSRGQETQYF. Drawing the rest from reference TRBV7-8 and TRBJ2-5, the complete variable domain is GAGVSQSPRYKVAKRGQDVALRCDPISGHVSLFWYQQALGQGPEFLTYFQNEAQLDKSGLPSDRFFAERPEGSVSTLKIQRTQQEDSAVYLCASSLDSRGQETQYFGPGTRLLVL.

This chain uses TRBV6-4 with TRBJ2-3; no reliable D call. The V end lost 10 bases, the J end lost 2 bases, and 16 bases lay between the germline ends. The CDR3 covers 14 residues. Germline assignment: CDR1 MRHNA and CDR2 SNTAGT. This CDR3 is CATSLNIFTDTQYF. Written as DNA, the CDR3 is TGTGCCACCAGCTTGAACATTTTCACAGATACGCAGTATTTT.

The V and J genes are TRBV29-1 and TRBJ2-3, with TRBD1 matching 12 bases. The CDR3 contains 16 residues. V was clipped by 6 bases and J by 4 bases; unmatched bases: 11. The germline V gene has CDR1 SQVTM and CDR2 ANQGSEA. The CDR3 protein is CSVTTGTGGYPDTQYF. The CDR3 coding sequence is TGCAGCGTGACAACCGGGACAGGGGGCTACCCAGATACGCAGTATTTT.

This rearrangement joins TRBV27 to TRBJ2-5; no definite D call. The CDR3 has 12 residues. The germline CDR1 and CDR2 sequences are MNHEY and SMNVEV (reference sequence). Trimming removed 4 bases from V and 4 bases from J, with 7 bases in between. The CDR3 loop is CASSSASETQYF. For the CDR3, the DNA is TGTGCCAGCAGTTCTGCATCAGAGACCCAGTACTTC.

V and J are TRBV9 and TRBJ2-1; 14 positions match TRBD2. With V trimmed by 4 bases and J by 10 bases, 7 bases remained unmatched. The CDR3 has 15 amino acids. Germline lookup yields CDR1 SGDLS and CDR2 YYNGEE. This chain's CDR3 is CASSSGTSGSREQFF. In nucleotides, the CDR3 is TGTGCCAGCAGCAGTGGGACTAGCGGGAGTAGGGAGCAGTTCTTC.

The chain has TRBV11-2 and TRBJ1-1; the match to TRBD1 covers 11 bases. The CDR3 length is 17 residues. Trimming cost V 5 bases and J 4 bases; bases outside gene matches: 12. CDR1 is SGHAT and CDR2 is FQNNGV in the germline V gene. DNA for the CDR3: TGTGCCAGCAGCCACAGGACAGGGGGCTGGTTTAGCACTGAAGCTTTCTTT. This codes for CASSHRTGGWFSTEAFF. Complete variable domain (other parts from reference TRBV11-2 and TRBJ1-1): EAGVAQSPRYKIIEKRQSVAFWCNPISGHATLYWYQQILGQGPKLLIQFQNNGVVDDSQLPKDRFSAERLKGVDSTLKIQPAKLEDSAVYLCASSHRTGGWFSTEAFFGQGTRLTVV.

The chain carries TRBV6-5 and TRBJ1-1, with 9 bases fitting TRBD1. CDR1 is MNHEY and CDR2 is SVGAGI in the germline V gene. The length of the CDR3 is 15 residues. The trim removed 5 bases at V and 4 bases at J, leaving 8 bases unmatched. The CDR3 loop reads CASSTGGLGFTEAFF. The CDR3 DNA sequence: TGTGCCAGCAGTACAGGGGGCCTAGGGTTCACTGAAGCTTTCTTT.

This clone has only one observation. The J gene is TRBJ2-4, the V gene TRBV28; 7 bases agree with TRBD1. The CDR3 totals 14 residues. Germline V gives CDR1 MDHEN, CDR2 SYDVKM. V was clipped by 4 bases and J by 7 bases; unmatched bases: 7. DNA for the CDR3: TGTGCCAGCAGTTCGAGACAGGGATTGAACATTCAGTACTTC. Translating gives CASSSRQGLNIQYF.

This clone was found a few times. The gene calls are TRBV9 and TRBJ2-1, with TRBD1 matching 7 bases. Germline lookup yields CDR1 SGDLS and CDR2 YYNGEE. J was trimmed by 4 bases and V by 0 bases; bases with no gene match: 13. The CDR3 has 18 residues. Here the CDR3 reads CASSVDDVDRKTYNEQFF. The CDR3, as DNA: TGTGCCAGCAGCGTAGATGATGTGGACAGGAAGACTTACAATGAGCAGTTCTTC.